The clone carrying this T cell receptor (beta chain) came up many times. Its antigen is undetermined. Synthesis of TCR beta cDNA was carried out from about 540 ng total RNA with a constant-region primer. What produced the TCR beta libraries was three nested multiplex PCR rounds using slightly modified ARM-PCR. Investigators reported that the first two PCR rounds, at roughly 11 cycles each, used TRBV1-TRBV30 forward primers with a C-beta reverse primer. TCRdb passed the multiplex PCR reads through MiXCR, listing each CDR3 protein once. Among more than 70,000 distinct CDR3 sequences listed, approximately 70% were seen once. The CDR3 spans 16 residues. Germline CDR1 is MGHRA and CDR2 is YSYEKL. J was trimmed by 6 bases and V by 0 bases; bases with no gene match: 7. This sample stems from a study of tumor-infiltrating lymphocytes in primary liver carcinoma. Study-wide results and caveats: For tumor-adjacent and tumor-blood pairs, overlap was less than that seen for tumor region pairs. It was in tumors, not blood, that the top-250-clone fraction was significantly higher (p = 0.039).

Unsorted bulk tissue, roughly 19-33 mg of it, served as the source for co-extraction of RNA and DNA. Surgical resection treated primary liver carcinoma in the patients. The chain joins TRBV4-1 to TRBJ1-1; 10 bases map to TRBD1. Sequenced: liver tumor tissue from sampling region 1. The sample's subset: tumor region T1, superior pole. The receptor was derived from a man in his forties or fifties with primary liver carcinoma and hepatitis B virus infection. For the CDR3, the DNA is TGCGCCAGCAGCCAAGATGCGGGACAGGGGCGGGCTGAAGCTTTCTTT. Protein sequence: CASSQDAGQGRAEAFF.